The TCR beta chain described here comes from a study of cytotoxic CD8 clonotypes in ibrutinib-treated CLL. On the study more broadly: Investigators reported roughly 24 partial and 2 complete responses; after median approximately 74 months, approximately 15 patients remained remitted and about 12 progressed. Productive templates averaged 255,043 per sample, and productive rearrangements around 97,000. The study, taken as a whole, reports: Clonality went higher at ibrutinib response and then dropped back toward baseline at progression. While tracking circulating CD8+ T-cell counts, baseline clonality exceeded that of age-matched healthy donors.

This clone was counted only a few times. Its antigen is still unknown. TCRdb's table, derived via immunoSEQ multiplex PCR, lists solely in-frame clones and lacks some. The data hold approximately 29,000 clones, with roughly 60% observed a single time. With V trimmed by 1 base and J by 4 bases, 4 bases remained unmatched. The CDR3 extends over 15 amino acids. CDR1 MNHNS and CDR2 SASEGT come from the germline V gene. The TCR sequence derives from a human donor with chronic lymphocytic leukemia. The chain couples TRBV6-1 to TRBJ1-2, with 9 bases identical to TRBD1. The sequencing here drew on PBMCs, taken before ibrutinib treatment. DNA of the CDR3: TGTGCCAGCAGTGAAGATACAGGGGGCGCCTATGGCTACACCTTC. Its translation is CASSEDTGGAYGYTF.